This TCR beta chain originates from a study of blood T cell repertoires in COVID-19. Each participant's cohort was designated according to participant-reported clinical history. Clones were sequenced by immunoSEQ multiplex PCR, and TCRdb holds only the in-frame ones, with some missing. The top ten clones hold roughly a sixth of a sample with over 200,000 clones, approximately 81% of them seen once. The germline gives CDR1 MNHEY, CDR2 SVGAGI. This CDR3 has 14 residues. V lost 6 bases and J 3 bases, leaving 14 bases between the germline ends. This chain connects TRBV6-5 to TRBJ1-1; the D gene is possibly TRBD1 (5 bases). What was sequenced was PBMCs or T cells enriched from blood (not recorded which). The sequence came from a man between 35 and 55 years old who had recovered from COVID-19. In nucleotides, the CDR3 is TGTGCCAGCAGATTGGGCGGGGCGGACACTGAAGCTTTCTTT. Amino acid sequence: CASRLGGADTEAFF.